The source of this TCR beta chain is a study of OX40 agonist ivuxolimab in advanced cancers. Study-level findings and limits: Antigen specificity was not determined for the expanded peripheral T cells. Low normalized clonal expansion also occurred in some nonresponding patients.

The CDR3 has 14 amino acids. Between the trimmed V and J ends, which lost 5 bases and 5 bases, there was a span of 12 bases. Germline lookup yields CDR1 SEHNR and CDR2 FQNEAQ (reference sequence). Profiling relied on immunoSEQ multiplex PCR, and the TCRdb table lists in-frame clones only, not all of them. This repertoire shows 60,000 to 75,000 clones, approximately 83% found once; its top ten account for 1.4% to 1.5%. Of note for this clone: Its antigen is undetermined.

This receptor was obtained from an adult with an advanced solid tumor such as melanoma, head and neck, liver or kidney cancer. V usage is TRBV7-9 and J usage is TRBJ1-4, with a weak D call TRBD1 (5 bases). This sample comprised CD4+ or CD8+ T cells sorted from blood, obtained in a trial of the OX40 agonist ivuxolimab. The CDR3 coding sequence is TGTGCCAGCAGCCCAGGGAATGGCAATGAAAAACTGTTTTTT. Its translation: CASSPGNGNEKLFF.